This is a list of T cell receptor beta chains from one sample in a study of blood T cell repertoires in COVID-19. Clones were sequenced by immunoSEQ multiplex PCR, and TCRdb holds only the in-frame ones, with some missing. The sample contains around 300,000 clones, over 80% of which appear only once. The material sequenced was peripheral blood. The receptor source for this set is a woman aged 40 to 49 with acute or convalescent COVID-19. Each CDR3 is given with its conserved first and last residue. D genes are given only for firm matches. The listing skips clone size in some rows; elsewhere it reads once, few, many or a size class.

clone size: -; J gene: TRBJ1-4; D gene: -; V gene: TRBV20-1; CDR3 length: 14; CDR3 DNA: TGCAGTGCTAGTGAGCTCCAGGGTCAGGAAAAACTGTTTTTT; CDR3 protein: CSASELQGQEKLFF
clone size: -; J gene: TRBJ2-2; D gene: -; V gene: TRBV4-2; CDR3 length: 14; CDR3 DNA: TGTGCCAGCAGCCCGGGGGTGGGGACCGGGGAGCTGTTTTTT; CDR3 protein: CASSPGVGTGELFF
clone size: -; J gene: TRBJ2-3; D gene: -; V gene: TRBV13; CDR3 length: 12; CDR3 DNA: TGTGCCAGCAGCGGGCCAAGGCATACGCAGTATTTT; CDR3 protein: CASSGPRHTQYF
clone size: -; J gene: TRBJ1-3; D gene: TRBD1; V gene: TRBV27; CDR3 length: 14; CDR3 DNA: TGTGCCAGCGCGACAGGGTTCTCTGGAAACACCATATATTTT; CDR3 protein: CASATGFSGNTIYF
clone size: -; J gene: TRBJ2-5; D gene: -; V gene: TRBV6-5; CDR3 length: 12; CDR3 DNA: TGTGCCAGTACGGGACACCTGGAGGCCCAGTACTTC; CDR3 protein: CASTGHLEAQYF
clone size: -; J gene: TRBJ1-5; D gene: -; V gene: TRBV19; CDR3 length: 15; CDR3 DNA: TGTGCCAGTAGCTCACAGGGATCGAGCAATCAGCCCCAGCATTTT; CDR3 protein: CASSSQGSSNQPQHF
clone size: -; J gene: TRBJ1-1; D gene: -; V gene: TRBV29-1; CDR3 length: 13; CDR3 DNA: TGCAGCGGCAATTCCGGGGGGAAAACTGAAGCTTTCTTT; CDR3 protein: CSGNSGGKTEAFF
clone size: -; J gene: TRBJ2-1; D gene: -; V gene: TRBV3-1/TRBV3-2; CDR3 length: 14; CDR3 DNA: TGTGCCAGCAGCCAAGATCTGAGGGCGGGTGAGCAGTTCTTC; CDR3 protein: CASSQDLRAGEQFF
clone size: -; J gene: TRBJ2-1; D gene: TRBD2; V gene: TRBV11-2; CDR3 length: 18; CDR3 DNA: TGTGCCAGCAGCTTAGGCCCCATACTAGCGGGGGATGGAAATGAGCAGTTCTTC; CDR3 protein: CASSLGPILAGDGNEQFF
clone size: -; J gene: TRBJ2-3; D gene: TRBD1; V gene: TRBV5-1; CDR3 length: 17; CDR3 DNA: TGCGCCAGCAGCTTGGCGGGACAGGGAAGGGTGAGCGATACGCAGTATTTT; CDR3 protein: CASSLAGQGRVSDTQYF
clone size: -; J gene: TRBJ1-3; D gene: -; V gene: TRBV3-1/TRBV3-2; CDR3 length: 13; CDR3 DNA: TGTGCCAGCAGCCAAGCCGTCCGAAACACCATATATTTT; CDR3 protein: CASSQAVRNTIYF
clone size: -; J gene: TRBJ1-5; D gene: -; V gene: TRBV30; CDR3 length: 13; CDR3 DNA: TGTGCCTGGCCGAACGGGGGCAATCAGCCCCAGCATTTT; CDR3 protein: CAWPNGGNQPQHF
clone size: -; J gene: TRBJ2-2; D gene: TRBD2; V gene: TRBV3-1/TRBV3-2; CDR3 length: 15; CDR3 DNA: TGTGCCAGCAGCCAACGGCGGGGGTTTACCGGGGAGCTGTTTTTT; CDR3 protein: CASSQRRGFTGELFF
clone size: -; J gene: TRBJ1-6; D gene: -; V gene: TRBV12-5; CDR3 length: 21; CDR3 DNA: TGTGCTAGTGGTTTGCGTACGTTGTTCATAGCGGGACAAAGTATCAATTCACCCCTCCACTTT; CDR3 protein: CASGLRTLFIAGQSINSPLHF
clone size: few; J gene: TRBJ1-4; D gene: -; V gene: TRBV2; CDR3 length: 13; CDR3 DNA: TGTGCCAGCAGTGAAAGATTAGCCTTGGGACTGTTTTTT; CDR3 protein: CASSERLALGLFF
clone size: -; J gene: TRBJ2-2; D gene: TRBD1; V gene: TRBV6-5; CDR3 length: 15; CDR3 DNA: TGTGCCAGCAGCCCGGGACAGGGAAAGGCCGGGGAGCTGTTTTTT; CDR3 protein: CASSPGQGKAGELFF
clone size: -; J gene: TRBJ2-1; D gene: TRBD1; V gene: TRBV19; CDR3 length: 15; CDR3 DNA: TGTGCCAGTAGTATTACAGGGGCATCTGAGCATGAGCAGTTCTTC; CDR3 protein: CASSITGASEHEQFF
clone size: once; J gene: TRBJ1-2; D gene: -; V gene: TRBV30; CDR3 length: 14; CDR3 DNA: TGTGCCTACCGTCGGGTTGGGGCTAGATATGGCTACACCTTC; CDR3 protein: CAYRRVGARYGYTF
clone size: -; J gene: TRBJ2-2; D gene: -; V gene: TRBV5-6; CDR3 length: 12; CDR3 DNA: TGTGCCAGCAGGAAGGGGTACGGGGAGCTGTTTTTT; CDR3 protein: CASRKGYGELFF
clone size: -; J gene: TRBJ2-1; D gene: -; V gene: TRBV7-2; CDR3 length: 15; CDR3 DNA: TGTGCCAGCAGCTTAGATCTAAGCTCCTACAATGAGCAGTTCTTC; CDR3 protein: CASSLDLSSYNEQFF
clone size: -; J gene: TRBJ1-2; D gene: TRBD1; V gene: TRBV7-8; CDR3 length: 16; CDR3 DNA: TGTGCCAGCAGCTCTATGGAGACAGGGGGCGACTATGGCTACACCTTC; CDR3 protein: CASSSMETGGDYGYTF
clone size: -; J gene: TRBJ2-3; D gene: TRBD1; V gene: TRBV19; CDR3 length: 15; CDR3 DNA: TGTGCCAGTAGTCCGGGACAGGGGGCATTAGGTACGCAGTATTTT; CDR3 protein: CASSPGQGALGTQYF
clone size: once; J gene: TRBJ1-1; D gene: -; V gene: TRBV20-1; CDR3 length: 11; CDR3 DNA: TGCAGTGCTCCTCGGGGGACTGAAGCTTTCTTT; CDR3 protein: CSAPRGTEAFF
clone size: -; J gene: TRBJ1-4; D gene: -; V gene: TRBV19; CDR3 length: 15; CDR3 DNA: TGTGCCAGTAGTCCGAAAGCGGGGCCTAATGAAAAACTGTTTTTT; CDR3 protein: CASSPKAGPNEKLFF
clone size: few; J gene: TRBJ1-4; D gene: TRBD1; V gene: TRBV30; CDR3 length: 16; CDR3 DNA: TGTGCCTGGAGTGCCGGACGGACAGGGGCGGTCGAAAAACTGTTTTTT; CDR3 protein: CAWSAGRTGAVEKLFF
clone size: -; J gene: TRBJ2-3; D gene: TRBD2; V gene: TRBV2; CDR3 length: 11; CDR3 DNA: TGTGCCAGCAGTTTACTAGCGGGGGCGGACTTT; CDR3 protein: CASSLLAGADF
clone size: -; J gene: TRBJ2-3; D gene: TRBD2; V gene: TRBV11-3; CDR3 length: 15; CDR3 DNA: TGTGCCAGCAGTCTGGGCCTAGCGGCAGAAGATACGCAGTATTTT; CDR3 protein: CASSLGLAAEDTQYF
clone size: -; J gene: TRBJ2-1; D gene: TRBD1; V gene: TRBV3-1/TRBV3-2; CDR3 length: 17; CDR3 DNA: TGTGCCAGCAGCCCTATCTCGGGACAGGCCCCGAAAGATGAGCAGTTCTTC; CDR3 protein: CASSPISGQAPKDEQFF
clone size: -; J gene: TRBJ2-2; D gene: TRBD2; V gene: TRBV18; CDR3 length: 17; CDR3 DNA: TGTGCCAGCTCAAGGGCTAGCGGGGGCCGGAACACCGGGGAGCTGTTTTTT; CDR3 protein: CASSRASGGRNTGELFF
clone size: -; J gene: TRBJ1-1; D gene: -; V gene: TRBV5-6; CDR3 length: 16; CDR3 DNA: TGTGCCAGCAGCTTGAAGTCCAACAGTCTGAACACTGAAGCTTTCTTT; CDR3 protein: CASSLKSNSLNTEAFF
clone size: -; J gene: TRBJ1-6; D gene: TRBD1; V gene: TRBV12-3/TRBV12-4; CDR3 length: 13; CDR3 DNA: TGTGCCAGTGGGACAGGGAGGCTCTCACCCCTCCACTTT; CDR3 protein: CASGTGRLSPLHF
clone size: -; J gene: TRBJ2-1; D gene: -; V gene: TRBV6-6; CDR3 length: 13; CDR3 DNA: TGTGCCAGCAGGTACGACAATTACAATGAGCAGTTCTTC; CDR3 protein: CASRYDNYNEQFF
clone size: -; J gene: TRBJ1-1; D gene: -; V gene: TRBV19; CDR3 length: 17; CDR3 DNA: TGTGCCAGTAGCCAAGTGGGGACAACTAAGGGTGGCACTGAAGCTTTCTTT; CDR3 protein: CASSQVGTTKGGTEAFF
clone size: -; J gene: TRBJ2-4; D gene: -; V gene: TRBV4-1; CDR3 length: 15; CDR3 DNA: TGCGCCAGCAGCCAACGGTCTCTGGCCAAAAACATTCAGTACTTC; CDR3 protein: CASSQRSLAKNIQYF
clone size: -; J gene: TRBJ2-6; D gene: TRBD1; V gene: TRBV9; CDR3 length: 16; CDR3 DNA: TGTGCCAGCAACTCCGGGACAGCCTCGGGGGCCAACGTCCTGACTTTC; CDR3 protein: CASNSGTASGANVLTF
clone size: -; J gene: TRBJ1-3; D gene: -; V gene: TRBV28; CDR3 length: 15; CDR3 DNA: TGTGCCAGCAGTTTAGGGACATTCTCTGGAAACACCATATATTTT; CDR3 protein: CASSLGTFSGNTIYF
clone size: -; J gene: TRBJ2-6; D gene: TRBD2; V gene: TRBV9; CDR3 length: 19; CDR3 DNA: TGTGCCAGCAGCGTAGCATGGCGGGGGGGCCTAGCTGGGGCCAACGTCCTGACTTTC; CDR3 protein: CASSVAWRGGLAGANVLTF
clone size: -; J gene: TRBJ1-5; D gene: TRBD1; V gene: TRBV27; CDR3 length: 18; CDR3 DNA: TGTGCCAGCAGTCCGTTCAGGGACAGGGGACCTAGCAATCAGCCCCAGCATTTT; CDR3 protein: CASSPFRDRGPSNQPQHF
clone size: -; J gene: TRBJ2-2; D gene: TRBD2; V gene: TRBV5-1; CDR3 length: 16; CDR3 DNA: TGCGCCAGCAGCTCTGGGACTATCAAGAACACCGGGGAGCTGTTTTTT; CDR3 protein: CASSSGTIKNTGELFF
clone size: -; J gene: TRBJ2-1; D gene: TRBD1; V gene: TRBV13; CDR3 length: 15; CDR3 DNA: TGTGCCAGCAGCACCGGGACAGGGAGTGAAAATGAGCAGTTCTTC; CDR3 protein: CASSTGTGSENEQFF
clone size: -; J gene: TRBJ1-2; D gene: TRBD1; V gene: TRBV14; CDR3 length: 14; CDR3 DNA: TGTGCCAGCAGCCCCGACAGGGGTCGGTATGGCTACACCTTC; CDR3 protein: CASSPDRGRYGYTF
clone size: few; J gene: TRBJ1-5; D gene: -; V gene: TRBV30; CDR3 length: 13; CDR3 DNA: TGTGCCTGGAGTGTGCAGGTCAATCAGCCCCAGCATTTT; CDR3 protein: CAWSVQVNQPQHF